The 28 T cell receptor beta chains below were found in one sample sequenced in a study of blood T cell repertoires in COVID-19. Profiled with immunoSEQ multiplex PCR; TCRdb holds only in-frame clones, not every one. The data show about 110,000 clones, with 76% seen just once and 5% to 7.5% held by the top ten. Sequencing input: peripheral blood. These receptors were taken from a man older than 75 with COVID-19, enrolled during active disease.

The CDR3 DNA follows: TGTGCCAGCAGTCGGACTGTAAATGAGCAGTTCTTC. This translates into CASSRTVNEQFF. This chain joins TRBV7-6 and TRBJ2-1, with a tentative D call TRBD2 (5 bases). Trimming took off 6 bases at V and 7 bases at J, with 10 bases between the two ends. Germline CDR1 is SGHVS and CDR2 is FNYEAQ. The CDR3 loop spans 12 amino acids.

V is TRBV19 and J is TRBJ2-1; 9 bases match TRBD2. V was pared by 5 bases and J by 6 bases, with 11 bases of the junction left unmatched. There are 16 residues in the CDR3. The germline V gene has CDR1 LNHDA and CDR2 SQIVND (reference sequence). This chain's CDR3 is CASSLIAGGRGNEQFF. The DNA for the CDR3 is TGTGCCAGTAGTTTGATCGCCGGCGGGAGGGGCAATGAGCAGTTCTTC.

The chain has TRBV19 and TRBJ1-1; D not certain. Germline assignment: CDR1 LNHDA and CDR2 SQIVND (reference sequence). Trimming took 3 bases from V and 0 from J, leaving 8 bases between them. The CDR3 loop spans 14 amino acids. In DNA form, the CDR3 reads TGTGCCAGTAGTATCGCCGAGATGAACACTGAAGCTTTCTTT. It translates to CASSIAEMNTEAFF. The full variable domain, with the rest looked up from reference TRBV19 and TRBJ1-1, is DGGITQSPKYLFRKEGQNVTLSCEQNLNHDAMYWYRQDPGQGLRLIYYSQIVNDFQKGDIAEGYSVSREKKESFPLTVTSAQKNPTAFYLCASSIAEMNTEAFFGQGTRLTVV.

The V call is TRBV2, the J call TRBJ2-5; no reliable D call. The germline CDR1 and CDR2 sequences are SNHLY and FYNNEI. This CDR3 is built from 12 residues. The V and J ends lost 5 bases and 4 bases respectively, with 8 bases between them. CDR3: CASSQESETQYF. For the CDR3, the DNA is TGTGCCAGCAGTCAGGAATCAGAGACCCAGTACTTC.

The rearrangement joins TRBV12-3 or TRBV12-4 to TRBJ1-1, with 7 bases matching TRBD1. Unmatched junction bases numbered 12, after V lost 5 bases and J lost 12 bases. The CDR3 is 13 amino acids. This CDR3 is CASSPQGQATTFF. CDR3 coding DNA: TGTGCCAGCAGTCCACAGGGGCAGGCTACAACTTTCTTT.

The rearrangement uses TRBV12-3 or TRBV12-4 and TRBJ2-7, with TRBD1 identical over 8 bases. Trimming removed 5 bases from V and 2 bases from J; junction bases left unmatched: 2. The CDR3 spans 13 residues. CDR3 nucleotide sequence: TGTGCCAGCAGTCTGGACAGGGCCTACGAGCAGTACTTC. The encoded protein is CASSLDRAYEQYF.

The V gene is TRBV7-9, the J gene TRBJ2-2; 7 bases are shared with TRBD1. Looked up from germline, CDR1 is SEHNR and CDR2 is FQNEAQ (reference sequence). The CDR3 loop spans 14 amino acids. V lost 5 bases to trimming and J lost 2 bases; unmatched junction nucleotides: 2. DNA for the CDR3: TGTGCCAGCAGCCGACAGGGAAACACCGGGGAGCTGTTTTTT. This sequence encodes CASSRQGNTGELFF.

The chain employs TRBV13 and TRBJ2-3; a weak D match, TRBD2 (6 bases). This CDR3 region has 17 residues. Germline loops: CDR1 PRHDT, CDR2 FYEKMQ (reference sequence). Trimming removed 1 base from V and 2 bases from J, with 16 bases in between. CDR3 bases: TGTGCCAGCAGCTTAGTTCAGGGACTCCGATCCACAGATACGCAGTATTTT. This sequence encodes CASSLVQGLRSTDTQYF.

This sequence joins TRBV18 and TRBJ2-6; perhaps TRBD2 as D (6 bases). Trimming pared 3 bases from V and 3 bases from J, leaving 21 bases between. The CDR3 is 19 residues long. The germline V gene has CDR1 KGHSH and CDR2 LQKENI. As DNA, the CDR3 is TGTGCCAGCTCACCCTCTCCCGGGGGAATGATTGGTGGGGCCAACGTCCTGACTTTC. Its protein product is CASSPSPGGMIGGANVLTF.

The genes are TRBV4-3 and TRBJ1-2; no definite D call. Germline values: CDR1 LGHNA, CDR2 YSLEER. Trimming removed 0 bases at V and 9 bases at J, with 14 bases between. CDR3 length: 14 residues. The CDR3 region is CASSQDRAGDRYTF. In nucleotides, the CDR3 is TGCGCCAGCAGCCAAGATAGAGCCGGGGATCGCTACACCTTC.

The CDR3 region is CASSVPSGAGSTGELFF. CDR3 DNA: TGTGCCAGCAGCGTACCTAGCGGGGCTGGAAGCACCGGGGAGCTGTTTTTT. The chain links TRBV9 to TRBJ2-2; 9 positions agree with TRBD2. V shed 1 base and J 4 bases; nucleotides not matched to a gene: 8. The CDR3 extends over 17 amino acids. Germline V CDR1 and CDR2: SGDLS, YYNGEE.

This clone was detected many times. The gene calls are TRBV19 and TRBJ2-7, with D uncertain. The V and J ends lost 4 bases and 3 bases respectively, with 13 bases between them. The germline V gene encodes CDR1 LNHDA and CDR2 SQIVND (reference sequence). The length of the CDR3 is 14 residues. The CDR3 nucleotides read TGTGCCAGTAGTACACTTATGAATGGCTACGAGCAGTACTTC. Translation: CASSTLMNGYEQYF.

The J gene is TRBJ2-1, the V gene TRBV4-3; TRBD2 agrees at 9 bases. The CDR3 has 16 residues. V lost 0 bases, J lost 9 bases, and 9 bases stayed unmatched. The germline V gene has CDR1 LGHNA and CDR2 YSLEER. CDR3 residues: CASSQELAGWPFEQFF. The CDR3 region has the DNA TGCGCCAGCAGCCAAGAACTAGCGGGCTGGCCCTTTGAGCAGTTCTTC.

The V and J genes are TRBV5-4 and TRBJ1-3; TRBD1 is a possible D gene (6 bases). Per the germline V gene, CDR1 is SGHNT and CDR2 is YYREEE (reference sequence). The CDR3 extends over 16 amino acids. Trimming shortened V by 4 bases and J by 0 bases, and 14 bases separated the two germline ends. The DNA of the CDR3 is TGTGCCAGCAGCCAAGGGGGGGGCGGCTCTGGAAACACCATATATTTT. This gives the protein CASSQGGGGSGNTIYF.

This chain joins TRBV6-1 and TRBJ2-7, with D perhaps matching TRBD1 (6 bases). V gave up 3 bases and J gave up 2 bases, with 8 bases separating them. CDR1 and CDR2 from the germline V gene are MNHNS and SASEGT. This CDR3 contains 13 residues. CDR3 nucleotides: TGTGCCAGCAGTGAGCACAGGGCCTACGAGCAGTACTTC. Its translation: CASSEHRAYEQYF.

The chain's CDR3 is CASSLEQRPTEAFF. In DNA form, the CDR3 reads TGCGCCAGCAGCTTGGAGCAGCGGCCCACTGAAGCTTTCTTT. The chain uses TRBV5-1 and TRBJ1-1; D is undetermined. The CDR3 has 14 residues. Trimming removed 0 bases at V and 4 bases at J, with 10 bases between. Germline loops: CDR1 SGHRS, CDR2 YFSETQ.

In the case of this clone: At one end, the junction sequence differs from germline, possibly due to a read error. The chain employs TRBV9 and TRBJ2-7, with D possibly being TRBD2 (7 bases). The CDR3 is 14 residues long. Germline lookup yields CDR1 SGDLS and CDR2 YYNGEE. The CDR3 DNA reads TGTGCCCGCAGCGTAGGGGGGGGCGTGGACGAGCAGTACTTC. This encodes CARSVGGGVDEQYF.

The chain uses TRBV4-2 and TRBJ1-2; the match to TRBD1 covers 7 bases. CDR1 and CDR2 from the germline V gene are LGHNA and YNFKEQ. Losses at the gene ends were 1 base for V and 4 bases for J; bases not matched to a gene: 6. The CDR3 totals 15 residues. The CDR3 sequence is CASSQGQGGFYGYTF. The CDR3 nucleotides are TGTGCCAGCAGCCAAGGGCAAGGGGGCTTCTATGGCTACACCTTC.

The J gene is TRBJ1-3, the V gene TRBV6-5; 7 nucleotides agree with TRBD1. The CDR3 runs 16 residues. Germline lookup yields CDR1 MNHEY and CDR2 SVGAGI. V lost 2 bases and J lost 8; bases outside the gene matches: 12. The CDR3 loop reads CASSYTTGVVEDTIYF. In nucleotides, the CDR3 is TGTGCCAGCAGTTACACTACAGGGGTTGTCGAGGACACCATATATTTT.

This chain connects TRBV5-1 to TRBJ2-5; D possibly corresponds to TRBD2 (6 bases). The V end was cut by 4 bases, the J end by 2 bases, with 12 bases between. Germline CDR1 SGHRS, CDR2 YFSETQ. The CDR3 is 14 residues long. CDR3 nucleotides: TGCGCCAGCAGCCCTCAGGACTATCAAGAGACCCAGTACTTC. Its protein is CASSPQDYQETQYF.

This clone has at least ten counts. This rearrangement joins TRBV2 to TRBJ1-5, with TRBD1 matching over 7 bases. The CDR3 runs 14 residues. Per the germline V gene, CDR1 is SNHLY and CDR2 is FYNNEI. Unmatched junction bases numbered 1, after V lost 2 bases and J lost 3 bases. The DNA of the CDR3 is TGTGCCAGCAGTGAACAGGGGGTCAATCAGCCCCAGCATTTT. Its translation: CASSEQGVNQPQHF.

The rearrangement uses TRBV5-1 and TRBJ1-2; possibly TRBD1 for D (6 bases). This CDR3 region has 14 residues. CDR1 is SGHRS, CDR2 YFSETQ, per germline. Trimming cost V 8 bases and J 3 bases, with 17 bases left between them. The CDR3 nucleotides read TGCGCCAGTGGGCAGCCCTCAGGGGACTATGGCTACACCTTC. Its translation: CASGQPSGDYGYTF.

This rearrangement joins TRBV5-1 to TRBJ2-1; 7 bases align to TRBD1. The CDR3 has 14 residues. CDR1 and CDR2 (germline): SGHRS, YFSETQ. The J segment lost 5 bases and the V segment lost 4 bases, leaving 6 bases of the junction unmatched. The CDR3 DNA reads TGCGCCAGCAGCCAGGGGGTTTCTAACAATGAGCAGTTCTTC. Protein sequence: CASSQGVSNNEQFF.

The J gene is TRBJ1-1, the V gene TRBV28; TRBD1 matches 10 bases. The V gene end was trimmed by 3 bases and the J gene end by 0 bases; junction bases not matched to a gene: 10. Germline V gene sequence: CDR1 MDHEN, CDR2 SYDVKM. The length of the CDR3 is 18 residues. CDR3 coding DNA: TGTGCCAGCAGTTTCCCCCGACAGGGGGCGAGCATGAACACTGAAGCTTTCTTT. Protein sequence: CASSFPRQGASMNTEAFF.

As concerns this clone: The same CDR3 arises from other DNA sequences in this sample as well. The chain joins TRBV3-1 (or the pseudogene TRBV3-2) to TRBJ2-5; TRBD2 is a possible D gene (5 bases). CDR3 length: 13 amino acids. Germline CDR1 and CDR2: LGHDT and YNNKEL (reference sequence). Trimming removed 1 base at V and 5 bases at J, with 8 bases between. The CDR3 region is CASSQGREETQYF. For the CDR3, the DNA is TGTGCCAGCAGCCAAGGAAGGGAGGAGACCCAGTACTTC.

This chain links TRBV11-2 with TRBJ1-4; the D gene is possibly TRBD1 (5 bases). This CDR3 region has 15 residues. V shed 7 bases and J shed 7 bases, with 19 bases lying between them. Germline loops: CDR1 SGHAT, CDR2 FQNNGV. CDR3 DNA: TGTGCCAGCAACTATGTCCCGAGGGGAGGTGAAAAACTGTTTTTT. Protein: CASNYVPRGGEKLFF.

This chain connects TRBV27 to TRBJ1-1; tentative D call: TRBD1 (6 bases). V was shortened by 2 bases and J by 3 bases, with 19 bases between the two germline ends. The CDR3 is 17 residues long. Germline values: CDR1 MNHEY, CDR2 SMNVEV (reference sequence). This chain's CDR3 is CASSLNREGWVYTEAFF. Written as DNA, the CDR3 is TGTGCCAGCAGTTTAAACAGGGAGGGTTGGGTATACACTGAAGCTTTCTTT.

This sequence joins TRBV4-1 and TRBJ2-3; D not certain. The CDR3 consists of 15 residues. CDR1 and CDR2 from the germline V gene are MGHRA and YSYEKL. Trimming shortened V by 3 bases and J by 3 bases, and 13 bases separated the two germline ends. This CDR3 reads CASSHPSRGTDTQYF. As DNA, the CDR3 is TGCGCCAGCAGCCACCCTTCCCGCGGAACAGATACGCAGTATTTT.